A single sample is the source of the 10 T cell receptor beta chains below, sequenced in a study of cytomegalovirus exposure and HLA in healthy donors (dated by TCRdb to about 2017). Libraries were made using the immunoSEQ multiplex PCR assay. TCRdb obtained this table from immuneACCESS and retained in-frame rearrangements with V and J assigned. These tables miss some clones; where compared with another copy, unresolved V genes account for less than half of the shortfall, and the remainder is unexplained. The sample table shows about 78,000 clones, and around 96% are seen once. The ten largest clones add up to roughly 1.5% of the sample. Source material: PBMCs. Receptors were obtained from a man between 18 and 29 years old in good health and CMV-seropositive.

This clone has just one count. This chain connects TRBV6-6 to TRBJ2-7; TRBD2 matches 7 bases. This CDR3 has 16 residues. Germline CDR1 and CDR2: MNHNY and SVGAGI (reference sequence). The V segment lost 0 bases and the J segment 6 bases; nucleotides outside the gene matches: 11. CDR3 residues: CASSYSMVGGSGEQYF. The DNA of the CDR3 is TGTGCCAGCAGTTACTCGATGGTGGGGGGGTCGGGCGAGCAGTACTTC.

V is TRBV29-1 and J is TRBJ2-7, with TRBD1 matching over 7 bases. Germline CDR1 SQVTM, CDR2 ANQGSEA. The CDR3 loop spans 13 amino acids. V lost 5 bases, J lost 2 bases, and 6 bases stayed unmatched. In DNA form, the CDR3 reads TGCAGCGTTTCAGGGGGTAAAACCTACGAGCAGTACTTC. Encoded protein: CSVSGGKTYEQYF.

The DNA of the CDR3 is TGTGCCTGGACTCTCCAGGGAGGAGGCTACACCTTC. Protein sequence: CAWTLQGGGYTF. V and J are TRBV30 and TRBJ1-2; a weak D match, TRBD1 (5 bases). Germline V gene lookup returns CDR1 GTSNPN and CDR2 SVGIG (reference sequence). This CDR3 spans 12 amino acids. Trimming pared 4 bases from V and 8 bases from J, leaving 14 bases between.

The chain recombines TRBV14 with TRBJ2-1; 8 bases agree with TRBD2. There are 16 residues in the CDR3. CDR1 and CDR2 from the germline V gene are SGHDN and FVKESK. The V and J ends lost 3 bases and 5 bases, in that order; junction bases with no gene match: 9. CDR3 sequence reads: CASSQDYPAGDNEQFF. DNA of the CDR3: TGTGCCAGCAGCCAGGACTACCCAGCGGGAGACAATGAGCAGTTCTTC.

Comments on this clone: Compared with germline, one end of the junction differs, possibly owing to a read error. The chain combines TRBV19 with TRBJ1-2; TRBD1 might be the D (5 bases). Germline V gives CDR1 LNHDA, CDR2 SQIVND (reference sequence). This CDR3 comprises 12 residues. The CDR3 protein is CASGGANYGYTF. CDR3 in DNA: TGTGCCAGCGGAGGGGCTAATTATGGCTACACCTTC.

The chain is built from TRBV18 and TRBJ1-1, with TRBD1 as a possible D gene (5 bases). The CDR3 is 17 amino acids. Germline V CDR1 and CDR2: KGHSH, LQKENI. V was pared by 2 bases and J by 1 base, with 17 bases between. The CDR3 coding sequence is TGTGCCAGCTCACCAGATTTGGCGATAGGGGCGAACACTGAAGCTTTCTTT. Translation: CASSPDLAIGANTEAFF. The whole variable domain, remainder taken from reference TRBV18 and TRBJ1-1, is NAGVMQNPRHLVRRRGQEARLRCSPMKGHSHVYWYRQLPEEGLKFMVYLQKENIIDESGMPKERFSAEFPKEGPSILRIQQVVRGDSAAYFCASSPDLAIGANTEAFFGQGTRLTVV.

The chain combines TRBV6-5 with TRBJ2-7; perhaps TRBD1 as D (6 bases). Germline CDR1 MNHEY, CDR2 SVGAGI. V shed 2 bases and J shed 2 bases, with 10 bases lying between them. The CDR3 consists of 14 residues. The DNA for the CDR3 is TGTGCCAGCAGTTACGCTTGGACAGCCTACGAGCAGTACTTC. It specifies CASSYAWTAYEQYF.

The chain carries TRBV2 and TRBJ1-1; D is possibly TRBD1 (6 bases). Trimming took off 7 bases at V and 4 bases at J, with 19 bases between the two ends. The CDR3 totals 15 residues. Germline V gene sequence: CDR1 SNHLY, CDR2 FYNNEI. CDR3 nucleotides: TGTGCCAGCACCATAAAAAGGGGGTATGGCACTGAAGCTTTCTTT. Translated, it gives CASTIKRGYGTEAFF.

The CDR3 region is CASSLDGQGAGETQYF. The CDR3 DNA follows: TGTGCCAGCAGCTTGGACGGACAGGGCGCGGGGGAGACCCAGTACTTC. V is TRBV5-4 and J is TRBJ2-5; 8 bases map to TRBD1. The CDR3 extends over 16 amino acids. The junction had 9 bases not matched to a gene; V was cut back by 0 bases and J by 5 bases. Germline-derived CDR1 and CDR2 are SGHNT and YYREEE (reference sequence).

This rearrangement joins TRBV5-4 to TRBJ2-1; 13 positions match TRBD2. The CDR3 sequence is 15 residues long. Per germline, CDR1 SGHNT and CDR2 YYREEE (reference sequence). V lost 3 bases and J lost 6; bases outside the gene matches: 3. CDR3 protein: CASSSRTSGSNEQFF. CDR3 bases: TGTGCCAGCAGCTCTAGGACTAGCGGGAGCAATGAGCAGTTCTTC.